This TCR beta chain is drawn from a study of T cell changes during pregnancy in multiple sclerosis. V lost 5 bases and J lost 6, with 12 bases in between. Per germline, CDR1 MNHEY and CDR2 SMNVEV (reference sequence). There are 13 residues in the CDR3. Using immunoSEQ multiplex PCR, the repertoire was profiled, and TCRdb retains in-frame clones only, with some absent. The table shows about 80,000 clones, with 92% occurring only once. The chain joins TRBV27 to TRBJ2-3; no clear D. The sequence came from a female donor with multiple sclerosis, enrolled in a pregnancy study. The specimen comprised peripheral blood, sampled before pregnancy. CDR3 amino acids: CASSPLVLDTQYF. As DNA, the CDR3 is TGTGCCAGCAGTCCTCTTGTATTGGATACGCAGTATTTT.